These 17 T cell receptor beta chains were all obtained from the same sample, sequenced in a study of siplizumab effects on memory and regulatory T cells. The data were produced by immunoSEQ multiplex PCR, yet TCRdb's version contains in-frame clones alone and is incomplete. The sample includes 85,000 to 95,000 clones, 94% of them seen just once. Sample: non-Treg CD4+ T cells sorted from blood. The source is a human donor in good health.

This clone has a handful of counts. The chain links TRBV28 to TRBJ2-7, with 9 bases aligning to TRBD2. Per germline, CDR1 MDHEN and CDR2 SYDVKM. The ends lost 7 bases at V and 6 bases at J; junction bases unmatched: 7. There are 13 residues in the CDR3. In DNA, the CDR3 is TGTGCCAGCACCCCCGGACTAGCGAGCGAGCAGTACTTC. It yields the protein CASTPGLASEQYF. Full variable domain (remainder filled in from reference TRBV28 and TRBJ2-7): DVKVTQSSRYLVKRTGEKVFLECVQDMDHENMFWYRQDPGLGLRLIYFSYDVKMKEKGDIPEGYSVSREKKERFSLILESASTNQTSMYLCASTPGLASEQYFGPGTRLTVT.

This clone was detected a few times. The chain has TRBV30 and TRBJ1-1; D perhaps matches TRBD1 (6 bases). Germline values: CDR1 GTSNPN, CDR2 SVGIG (reference sequence). V was shortened by 0 bases and J by 7 bases, with 15 bases between the two germline ends. The CDR3 length is 14 residues. CDR3 residues: CAWSVLKGVGEAFF. CDR3 DNA sequence: TGTGCCTGGAGTGTACTAAAGGGGGTTGGTGAAGCTTTCTTT.

This clone occurred once. V usage is TRBV6-5 and J usage is TRBJ2-1; D gene ambiguous. V was pared by 8 bases and J by 0 bases, with 11 bases between. The CDR3 covers 14 residues. Per germline, CDR1 MNHEY and CDR2 SVGAGI. The CDR3 DNA sequence: TGTGCCAGCGCCCTGGGCCGCTCCTACAATGAGCAGTTCTTC. Encoded protein: CASALGRSYNEQFF.

This chain uses TRBV5-4 with TRBJ2-3; unclear D gene. With 5 bases removed from V and 4 bases from J, the gap between germline ends came to 8 bases. CDR1 and CDR2 (germline): SGHNT, YYREEE (reference sequence). There are 12 residues in the CDR3. This chain's CDR3 is CASSLGSDTQYF. In DNA form, the CDR3 reads TGTGCCAGCAGTCTTGGGTCAGATACGCAGTATTTT.

The J gene is TRBJ2-7, the V gene TRBV11-2; TRBD2 agrees at 8 bases. CDR3 length equals 16 residues. With V trimmed by 6 bases and J by 0 bases, 10 bases remained unmatched. CDR1 and CDR2 from the germline V gene are SGHAT and FQNNGV. Here the CDR3 DNA reads TGTGCCAGCAGTTACCCGGGACTAGAAATCTCCTACGAGCAGTACTTC. Its translation: CASSYPGLEISYEQYF. Filled out from reference TRBV11-2 and TRBJ2-7, the complete variable domain reads EAGVAQSPRYKIIEKRQSVAFWCNPISGHATLYWYQQILGQGPKLLIQFQNNGVVDDSQLPKDRFSAERLKGVDSTLKIQPAKLEDSAVYLCASSYPGLEISYEQYFGPGTRLTVT.

The CDR3 DNA reads TGTGCCAGCAGCCCAGGGGGGGTGAATGAGCAGTTCTTC. Translated, it gives CASSPGGVNEQFF. The chain carries TRBV11-2 and TRBJ2-1; D tentatively reads TRBD1 or TRBD2 (7 bases each). This CDR3 is 13 amino acids long. V lost 5 bases to trimming and J lost 7 bases, with 12 bases between them. Per germline, CDR1 SGHAT and CDR2 FQNNGV.

The chain combines TRBV19 with TRBJ2-5; D is uncertain. Trimming stripped 1 base from V and 1 base from J, with 1 base between. Germline CDR1 is LNHDA and CDR2 is SQIVND (reference sequence). The CDR3 totals 12 residues. CDR3 sequence reads: CASSIGQETQYF. The DNA of the CDR3 is TGTGCCAGTAGTATAGGCCAAGAGACCCAGTACTTC.

The chain couples TRBV19 to TRBJ1-3; D gene unclear. This CDR3 is 15 amino acids long. V was pared by 6 bases and J by 0 bases, with 12 bases between. Germline CDR1 LNHDA, CDR2 SQIVND (reference sequence). In DNA, the CDR3 is TGTGCCAGTAGCCAAACAGTCCCCTCTGGAAACACCATATATTTT. This translates into CASSQTVPSGNTIYF.

V usage is TRBV18 and J usage is TRBJ1-4; 11 bases are a match to TRBD1. The CDR3 runs to 15 residues. With 2 bases clipped from V and 7 bases from J, the junction kept 3 bases outside the gene matches. The germline gives CDR1 KGHSH, CDR2 LQKENI. The CDR3 loop is CASSPGQGAAEKLFF. For the CDR3, the DNA is TGTGCCAGCTCACCAGGACAGGGGGCGGCTGAAAAACTGTTTTTT.

This clone was found once. J is TRBJ2-7 and V is TRBV19; TRBD1 matches 10 bases. There are 16 residues in the CDR3. The J segment lost 5 bases and the V segment lost 10 bases, leaving 17 bases of the junction unmatched. Germline values: CDR1 LNHDA, CDR2 SQIVND (reference sequence). The CDR3 DNA follows: TGTGCCACACGACCATACCGGGACAGGGGAATCGACGAGCAGTACTTC. Its translation is CATRPYRDRGIDEQYF.

J is TRBJ2-1 and V is TRBV5-1; no firm D call. V shed 1 base and J shed 3 bases, with 5 bases lying between them. The CDR3 has 13 residues. Germline V gene data show CDR1 as SGHRS and CDR2 as YFSETQ. CDR3 protein: CASSLSDYNEQFF. For the CDR3, the DNA is TGCGCCAGCAGCTTGTCGGACTACAATGAGCAGTTCTTC.

V is TRBV7-9 and J is TRBJ2-3, with a weak D call TRBD2 (6 bases). Germline loops: CDR1 SEHNR, CDR2 FQNEAQ (reference sequence). V lost 1 base and J lost 5, with 13 bases in between. The CDR3 covers 15 residues. CDR3 amino acids: CASSLVSGSRDTQYF. CDR3 DNA sequence: TGTGCCAGCAGCTTAGTCTCCGGGAGTCGAGATACGCAGTATTTT.

J is TRBJ1-5 and V is TRBV19; 7 bases align to TRBD1. Germline V lookup: CDR1 LNHDA, CDR2 SQIVND (reference sequence). This CDR3 contains 17 residues. With 5 bases clipped from V and 0 bases from J, the junction kept 10 bases outside the gene matches. The CDR3 DNA reads as TGTGCCAGTAGTGGGACAGACGCCCATTATAGCAATCAGCCCCAGCATTTT. Amino acids: CASSGTDAHYSNQPQHF.

V usage is TRBV27 and J usage is TRBJ2-5; possibly TRBD2 for D (6 bases). Judging by the DNA end, TRBJ2-7 fits better; the J call may be wrong. This CDR3 is built from 17 residues. CDR1 MNHEY and CDR2 SMNVEV come from the germline V gene (reference sequence). This CDR3 reads CASTLKGPGVETYEQYF. For the CDR3, the DNA is TGTGCCAGCACCCTAAAGGGCCCGGGGGTGGAAACCTACGAGCAGTACTTC.

The J gene is TRBJ1-2, the V gene TRBV7-2, with 9 bases lining up with TRBD1. V lost 5 bases and J lost 6; bases outside the gene matches: 7. The length of the CDR3 is 14 residues. Looked up from germline, CDR1 is SGHTA and CDR2 is FQGNSA. This CDR3 is CASSQRWTGDGYTF. CDR3 DNA: TGTGCCAGCAGCCAACGATGGACAGGGGATGGCTACACCTTC.

The chain has TRBV4-2 and TRBJ1-2; D uncertain. CDR3 length: 16 amino acids. V was pared by 0 bases and J by 0 bases, with 11 bases between. Looked up from germline, CDR1 is LGHNA and CDR2 is YNFKEQ. The CDR3 sequence: CASSQEGGRANYGYTF. The CDR3 DNA follows: TGTGCCAGCAGCCAAGAAGGAGGCAGAGCTAACTATGGCTACACCTTC.

The CDR3 reads CASSFLGARNSPLHF. For the CDR3, the DNA is TGCGCCAGCAGCTTTCTCGGGGCGCGGAATTCACCCCTCCACTTT. V gene TRBV5-1 combines with J gene TRBJ1-6; possibly TRBD1 for D (5 bases). Trimming removed 2 bases from V and 7 bases from J, with 13 bases in between. There are 15 residues in the CDR3. CDR1 and CDR2 from the germline V gene are SGHRS and YFSETQ. The full variable domain, completed using reference TRBV5-1 and TRBJ1-6, is KAGVTQTPRYLIKTRGQQVTLSCSPISGHRSVSWYQQTPGQGLQFLFEYFSETQRNKGNFPGRFSGRQFSNSRSEMNVSTLELGDSALYLCASSFLGARNSPLHFGNGTRLTVT.